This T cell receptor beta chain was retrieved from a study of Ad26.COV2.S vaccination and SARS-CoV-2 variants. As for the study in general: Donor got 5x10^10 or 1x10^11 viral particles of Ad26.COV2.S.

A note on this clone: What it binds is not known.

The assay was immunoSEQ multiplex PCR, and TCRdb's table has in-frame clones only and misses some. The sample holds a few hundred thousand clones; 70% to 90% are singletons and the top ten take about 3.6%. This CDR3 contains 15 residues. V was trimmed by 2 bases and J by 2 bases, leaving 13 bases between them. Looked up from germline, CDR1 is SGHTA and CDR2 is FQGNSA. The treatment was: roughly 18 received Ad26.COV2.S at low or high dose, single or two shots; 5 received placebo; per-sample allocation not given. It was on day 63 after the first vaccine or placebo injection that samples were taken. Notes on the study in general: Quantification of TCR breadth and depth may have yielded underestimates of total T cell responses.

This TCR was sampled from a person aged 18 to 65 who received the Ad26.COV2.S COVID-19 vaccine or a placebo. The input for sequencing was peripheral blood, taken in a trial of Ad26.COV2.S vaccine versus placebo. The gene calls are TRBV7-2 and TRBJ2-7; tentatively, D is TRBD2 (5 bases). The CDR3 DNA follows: TGTGCCAGCAGCTTACCCCGGCGGGCCACCTACGAGCAGTACTTC. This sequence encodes CASSLPRRATYEQYF.